A single sample is the source of the 10 T cell receptor beta chains below, sequenced in a study of blood T cell repertoires in COVID-19. The assay was immunoSEQ multiplex PCR, and TCRdb's table has in-frame clones only and misses some. The data contain roughly 400,000 clones, just under 90% of them singletons. The sequenced sample consisted of PBMCs or T cells enriched from blood (not recorded which). These receptors were collected from a woman aged 25 to 45 who had recovered from COVID-19.

The chain employs TRBV7-2 and TRBJ2-1; TRBD2 might be the D (6 bases). The CDR3 sequence is 16 residues long. The germline V gene encodes CDR1 SGHTA and CDR2 FQGNSA. V lost 0 bases and J 5 bases, leaving 14 bases between the germline ends. The CDR3 protein is CASSLARQGGHNEQFF. CDR3 nucleotide sequence: TGTGCCAGCAGCTTAGCGCGGCAGGGAGGCCACAATGAGCAGTTCTTC. Drawing the rest from reference TRBV7-2 and TRBJ2-1, the complete variable domain is GAGVSQSPSNKVTEKGKDVELRCDPISGHTALYWYRQSLGQGLEFLIYFQGNSAPDKSGLPSDRFSAERTGGSVSTLTIQRTQQEDSAVYLCASSLARQGGHNEQFFGPGTRLTVL.

This clone was counted at least ten times. The chain carries TRBV4-3 and TRBJ1-2; 11 bases match TRBD1. Germline V gives CDR1 LGHNA, CDR2 YSLEER. The CDR3 totals 15 residues. J lost 7 bases, V lost 3 bases, and 7 bases had no gene match. The CDR3 coding sequence is TGCGCCAGCAGCCAGGGGGGACAGGGGGACGGTGGCTACACCTTC. Translated: CASSQGGQGDGGYTF.

The V and J genes are TRBV21-1 and TRBJ1-4; the D call TRBD1 from the table was never checked on the DNA. TRBV21-1 is a listed pseudogene. CDR3 length: 19 residues. CDR3 in amino acids: CASRAQGQGASGTYEKLFF. CDR3 nucleotides: TGTGCCAGCAGAGCGCAGGGACAGGGGGCCTCAGGGACTTATGAAAAACTGTTTTTT.

The chain uses TRBV2 and TRBJ1-2, with D possibly matching TRBD1 (6 bases). V gave up 7 bases and J gave up 0 bases, with 12 bases separating them. This CDR3 is 14 amino acids long. CDR1 is SNHLY and CDR2 is FYNNEI in the germline V gene. CDR3 residues: CASTDTGSNYGYTF. In nucleotides, the CDR3 is TGTGCCAGCACTGATACAGGGTCTAACTATGGCTACACCTTC.

V usage is TRBV6-5 and J usage is TRBJ2-1, with TRBD1 matching 9 bases. Germline lookup yields CDR1 MNHEY and CDR2 SVGAGI. The CDR3 is 16 amino acids. J gave up 2 bases and V 0 bases, and 2 bases lay outside the gene matches. CDR3 residues: CASSYSTGGAYNEQFF. The CDR3 coding sequence is TGTGCCAGCAGTTACTCAACAGGGGGCGCCTACAATGAGCAGTTCTTC.

The rearrangement joins TRBV13 to TRBJ1-2; D might be TRBD1 (6 bases). V shed 5 bases and J shed 8 bases, with 21 bases lying between them. CDR3 length: 15 residues. CDR1 is PRHDT and CDR2 is FYEKMQ in the germline V gene (reference sequence). In DNA form, the CDR3 reads TGTGCCAGCAGCCGACCGTTGGGGGCCATCGAGGGCTACACCTTC. This translates into CASSRPLGAIEGYTF.

The chain uses TRBV5-6 and TRBJ1-5, with 9 positions matching TRBD1. The CDR3 covers 14 residues. Trimming cost V 4 bases and J 4 bases; bases outside gene matches: 3. Germline lookup yields CDR1 SGHDT and CDR2 YYEEEE. The CDR3 loop reads CASSRQGGNQPQHF. The CDR3 DNA follows: TGTGCCAGCAGCCGACAGGGGGGGAATCAGCCCCAGCATTTT.

The chain recombines TRBV27 with TRBJ2-3; 8 bases line up with TRBD2. The CDR3 sequence is 15 residues long. J was trimmed by 2 bases and V by 7 bases; bases with no gene match: 8. The V gene's germline CDR1 is MNHEY and CDR2 SMNVEV (reference sequence). The CDR3 spells CASNPSSGYTDTQYF. Written as DNA, the CDR3 is TGTGCCAGCAACCCTTCTAGCGGGTACACAGATACGCAGTATTTT.

V gene TRBV2 combines with J gene TRBJ2-7; 8 bases agree with TRBD1. Germline V gene sequence: CDR1 SNHLY, CDR2 FYNNEI. Germline trimming cut 2 bases from V and 4 bases from J; bases unmatched to any gene: 10. This CDR3 has 16 amino acids. The CDR3 sequence: CASSEPETGDSYEQYF. In DNA form, the CDR3 reads TGTGCCAGCAGTGAACCCGAGACAGGGGATTCTTACGAGCAGTACTTC.

V gene TRBV7-2 combines with J gene TRBJ2-4, with TRBD2 matching over 9 bases. The CDR3 loop spans 16 amino acids. Germline values: CDR1 SGHTA, CDR2 FQGNSA. V lost 1 base, J lost 3 bases, and 4 bases stayed unmatched. CDR3 sequence: CASSLEAGGGKNIQYF. The CDR3 coding sequence is TGTGCCAGCAGCTTAGAAGCGGGGGGTGGCAAAAACATTCAGTACTTC.